Detailed here is one T cell receptor (beta chain). Its antigen is not identified. This record belongs to a study of OX40 agonist ivuxolimab in advanced cancers. Trimming removed 4 bases at V and 0 bases at J, with 17 bases between. Germline CDR1 is SGDLS and CDR2 is YYNGEE. This CDR3 region has 17 residues. The data were produced by immunoSEQ multiplex PCR, yet TCRdb's version contains in-frame clones alone and is incomplete. The sample has 65,000 to 70,000 clones, around 89% seen once. Study-level points and caveats: A proportion of nonresponders additionally exhibited low normalized T-cell clonal expansion.

V and J are TRBV9 and TRBJ2-4; D may correspond to TRBD1 or TRBD2 (6 bases each). Sequences were derived from CD4+ or CD8+ T cells sorted from blood, sampled in a trial of the OX40 agonist ivuxolimab. The TCR was taken from an adult with an advanced solid tumor such as melanoma, head and neck, liver or kidney cancer. CDR3 coding DNA: TGTGCCAGCAGCCCTTGGGGGGCTAGCGCAGCCAAAAACATTCAGTACTTC. This translates into CASSPWGASAAKNIQYF.